These 2 T cell receptor beta chains share one sample of origin, sequenced in a study of early T cells in non-severe SARS-CoV-2 infection. TCRdb reanalysed the 5' RACE reads using MiXCR and keeps one entry per CDR3 protein. The repertoire holds approximately 100,000 distinct CDR3 sequences, with approximately 16% as singletons. The sequencing input was whole blood. These TCRs come from an adult who was a healthcare worker with PCR-confirmed SARS-CoV-2 infection or an uninfected control (not recorded which).

This clonotype has ten or more counts. V usage is TRBV7-2 and J usage is TRBJ2-1; 12 bases align to TRBD2. This CDR3 is 17 amino acids long. The junction had 10 bases not matched to a gene; V was cut back by 3 bases and J by 7 bases. The germline CDR1 and CDR2 sequences are SGHTA and FQGNSA. The CDR3 region is CASSFLLAGGRSNEQFF. The CDR3 coding sequence is TGTGCCAGCAGCTTTCTTCTAGCGGGGGGGCGGTCGAATGAGCAGTTCTTC. Drawing the rest from reference TRBV7-2 and TRBJ2-1, the complete variable domain is GAGVSQSPSNKVTEKGKDVELRCDPISGHTALYWYRQSLGQGLEFLIYFQGNSAPDKSGLPSDRFSAERTGGSVSTLTIQRTQQEDSAVYLCASSFLLAGGRSNEQFFGPGTRLTVL.

This clonotype was observed a handful of times. The genes are TRBV7-6 and TRBJ2-7; 11 nucleotides line up with TRBD2. Trimming cost V 4 bases and J 4 bases; bases outside gene matches: 9. The CDR3 is made up of 16 amino acids. Germline V lookup: CDR1 SGHVS, CDR2 FNYEAQ. The CDR3, as DNA: TGTGCCAGCAGCTCAATTACTAGCGGGAGAATTTACGAGCAGTACTTC. Amino acids: CASSSITSGRIYEQYF.